What follows are 24 T cell receptor beta chains derived from one specimen sequenced in a study of PD-L1 blockade in urothelial cancer. Data came from immunoSEQ multiplex PCR; TCRdb stores just in-frame clones and leaves some out. The data hold about 120,000 clones, with approximately 85% observed a single time. Time point in this sample: peripheral blood 6 weeks after treatment start. Sequencing used PBMCs, obtained around atezolizumab (anti-PD-L1) treatment. These receptors all stem from a man aged 50 to 60 with urothelial cancer.

The chain joins TRBV15 to TRBJ2-5, with 10 bases identical to TRBD1. CDR3 length: 14 residues. The V gene's germline CDR1 is LNHNV and CDR2 YYDKDF (reference sequence). Trimming cost V 5 bases and J 3 bases; bases outside gene matches: 3. CDR3 coding DNA: TGTGCCACCAGCGGAGGGACAGGGGAAGAGACCCAGTACTTC. Amino acids: CATSGGTGEETQYF.

The chain carries TRBV5-1 and TRBJ2-7, with 9 bases aligning to TRBD1. Germline lookup yields CDR1 SGHRS and CDR2 YFSETQ. The CDR3 loop spans 14 amino acids. Trimming removed 5 bases from V and 1 base from J; junction bases left unmatched: 4. This CDR3 reads CASSAGQGSYEQYF. The CDR3 DNA reads TGCGCCAGCAGTGCGGGACAGGGTTCCTACGAGCAGTACTTC.

CDR3 coding DNA: TGTGCCAGCAGTACCAGGACAGGGGGAGTGTATCGAAAAGCTTTCTTT. Translating it yields CASSTRTGGVYRKAFF. This rearrangement joins TRBV27 to TRBJ1-1, with 10 nucleotides matching TRBD1. The trim removed 5 bases at V and 9 bases at J, leaving 15 bases unmatched. The CDR3 is made up of 16 amino acids. Germline CDR1 and CDR2: MNHEY and SMNVEV (reference sequence).

The CDR3 coding sequence is TGTGCCAGCAGCTTGGGCGGGTCCATGAACACTGAAGCTTTCTTT. It specifies CASSLGGSMNTEAFF. The rearrangement uses TRBV5-5 and TRBJ1-1; D is uncertain. From germline, CDR1 is SGHKS and CDR2 YYEKEE (reference sequence). CDR3 length: 15 residues. Trimming took 0 bases from V and 0 from J, leaving 9 bases between them. The complete variable domain, with remaining parts taken from reference TRBV5-5 and TRBJ1-1, reads DAGVTQSPTHLIKTRGQQVTLRCSPISGHKSVSWYQQVLGQGPQFIFQYYEKEERGRGNFPDRFSARQFPNYSSELNVNALLLGDSALYLCASSLGGSMNTEAFFGQGTRLTVV.

The rearrangement joins TRBV6-1 to TRBJ1-1, with D unclear. This CDR3 comprises 13 residues. Looked up from germline, CDR1 is MNHNS and CDR2 is SASEGT. V was clipped by 7 bases and J by 1 base, with 10 bases between them. The CDR3 loop reads CASIMYGNTEAFF. The CDR3, as DNA: TGTGCCAGCATTATGTACGGGAACACTGAAGCTTTCTTT.

The rearrangement uses TRBV28 and TRBJ2-6; D is possibly TRBD2 (5 bases). This CDR3 has 17 residues. Germline V lookup: CDR1 MDHEN, CDR2 SYDVKM. V was pared by 6 bases and J by 0 bases, with 15 bases between. The CDR3 sequence is CASRSGWDFSGANVLTF. The DNA of the CDR3 is TGTGCCAGCAGGTCGGGATGGGATTTCTCTGGGGCCAACGTCCTGACTTTC.

The chain carries TRBV30 and TRBJ2-5, with D possibly being TRBD2 (6 bases). V was shortened by 3 bases and J by 5 bases, with 16 bases between the two germline ends. CDR1 is GTSNPN and CDR2 is SVGIG in the germline V gene (reference sequence). The CDR3 sequence is 14 residues long. The DNA of the CDR3 is TGTGCCTGGAGAAAGGCTAGTGGGGGGGAGACCCAGTACTTC. Residues: CAWRKASGGETQYF.

The chain is built from TRBV27 and TRBJ1-1; 8 nucleotides line up with TRBD1. The length of the CDR3 is 15 residues. The V segment lost 5 bases and the J segment 1 base; nucleotides outside the gene matches: 6. Germline values: CDR1 MNHEY, CDR2 SMNVEV (reference sequence). CDR3 amino acids: CASSPGQGRNTEAFF. CDR3 sequence (DNA): TGTGCCAGCAGTCCCGGACAGGGACGGAACACTGAAGCTTTCTTT.

The chain couples TRBV5-1 to TRBJ1-1; TRBD1 aligns across 8 bases. Germline-derived CDR1 and CDR2 are SGHRS and YFSETQ. The CDR3 has 15 residues. V dropped 0 bases and J dropped 7; count of bases not matched to a gene: 8. The CDR3 bases are TGCGCCAGCAGCTTGGAGCCAGGGGGCGCCGATGAAGCTTTCTTT. Translation: CASSLEPGGADEAFF. Full variable domain (outside the CDR3, taken from reference TRBV5-1 and TRBJ1-1): KAGVTQTPRYLIKTRGQQVTLSCSPISGHRSVSWYQQTPGQGLQFLFEYFSETQRNKGNFPGRFSGRQFSNSRSEMNVSTLELGDSALYLCASSLEPGGADEAFFGQGTRLTVV.

This clone was counted a few times. J is TRBJ1-6 and V is TRBV5-1; maybe TRBD1 (5 bases). This CDR3 region has 14 residues. Germline lookup yields CDR1 SGHRS and CDR2 YFSETQ. The V and J ends lost 0 bases and 7 bases respectively, with 8 bases between them. The CDR3 nucleotides read TGCGCCAGCAGCTTGGGACAGTCCAATTCACCCCTCCACTTT. As protein: CASSLGQSNSPLHF.

This clone was detected only once. The gene calls are TRBV7-8 and TRBJ1-6; 10 nucleotides agree with TRBD1. V shed 5 bases and J 10 bases; nucleotides not matched to a gene: 11. The germline gives CDR1 SGHVS, CDR2 FQNEAQ. The CDR3 is 16 amino acids. DNA of the CDR3: TGTGCCAGCAGCGACCCCGGGACAGGGGCTCAGTCACCCCTCCACTTT. It codes for CASSDPGTGAQSPLHF.

The chain has TRBV7-8 and TRBJ2-2, with 10 bases fitting TRBD2. The length of the CDR3 is 16 residues. Germline CDR1 reads SGHVS; CDR2 reads FQNEAQ. V gave up 5 bases and J gave up 7 bases; unmatched junction bases: 10. The CDR3 region is CASSPGASGGNGELFF. The CDR3 DNA reads TGTGCCAGCAGCCCAGGGGCTAGCGGGGGTAACGGGGAGCTGTTTTTT.

The chain carries TRBV2 and TRBJ2-5; 8 bases agree with TRBD2. Germline CDR1 is SNHLY and CDR2 is FYNNEI. Unmatched junction bases numbered 3, after V lost 3 bases and J lost 0 bases. There are 15 residues in the CDR3. The CDR3 region is CASSDSGSYQETQYF. The CDR3 DNA reads TGTGCCAGCAGTGACAGCGGGAGCTACCAAGAGACCCAGTACTTC.

This chain joins TRBV7-8 and TRBJ2-5; 10 bases agree with TRBD2. There are 15 residues in the CDR3. The J segment lost 4 bases and the V segment lost 1 base, leaving 3 bases of the junction unmatched. Looked up from germline, CDR1 is SGHVS and CDR2 is FQNEAQ. The CDR3 DNA follows: TGTGCCAGCAGCTTAGGGTTAGCGGGAGGAGAGACCCAGTACTTC. As protein: CASSLGLAGGETQYF.

V and J are TRBV14 and TRBJ2-5, with TRBD2 matching 7 bases. Germline V CDR1 and CDR2: SGHDN, FVKESK. With V trimmed by 1 base and J by 4 bases, 0 bases remained unmatched. The CDR3 loop spans 13 amino acids. The CDR3 nucleotides read TGTGCCAGCAGCCAAGGCGGGAGAGAGACCCAGTACTTC. It codes for CASSQGGRETQYF.

This chain uses TRBV2 with TRBJ1-6; 10 bases agree with TRBD1. The CDR3 is 15 amino acids. Germline-derived CDR1 and CDR2 are SNHLY and FYNNEI. V shed 6 bases and J 9 bases; nucleotides not matched to a gene: 8. CDR3 nucleotides: TGTGCCAGCAGGTCCGGGACAGGGGCGGCTTCACCCCTCCACTTT. It encodes CASRSGTGAASPLHF. The whole variable domain, remainder taken from reference TRBV2 and TRBJ1-6, is EPEVTQTPSHQVTQMGQEVILRCVPISNHLYFYWYRQILGQKVEFLVSFYNNEISEKSEIFDDQFSVERPDGSNFTLKIRSTKLEDSAMYFCASRSGTGAASPLHFGNGTRLTVT.

This sequence joins TRBV19 and TRBJ1-2; D ambiguous. Deletions cut 2 bases from V and 3 bases from J, with 7 bases between. Per the germline V gene, CDR1 is LNHDA and CDR2 is SQIVND (reference sequence). The CDR3 runs 13 residues. CDR3 residues: CASSINRDYGYTF. The CDR3, as DNA: TGTGCCAGTAGTATAAACAGAGACTATGGCTACACCTTC.

This sequence joins TRBV7-2 and TRBJ2-1, with 9 bases fitting TRBD1. The V gene end was trimmed by 7 bases and the J gene end by 5 bases; junction bases not matched to a gene: 6. This CDR3 is 14 amino acids long. Per germline, CDR1 SGHTA and CDR2 FQGNSA. The CDR3: CASNDRGSHNEQFF. DNA of the CDR3: TGTGCCAGCAACGACAGGGGGTCCCACAATGAGCAGTTCTTC.

This sequence joins TRBV6-1 and TRBJ1-5, with D possibly being TRBD1 (6 bases). The germline V gene encodes CDR1 MNHNS and CDR2 SASEGT. Trimming cost V 9 bases and J 0 bases, with 15 bases left between them. The CDR3 totals 15 residues. The CDR3 region is CASGGGGLSNQPQHF. CDR3 DNA sequence: TGTGCCAGTGGGGGAGGGGGGCTTAGCAATCAGCCCCAGCATTTT.

The chain links TRBV28 to TRBJ1-1; D perhaps matches TRBD1 (6 bases). There are 15 residues in the CDR3. Germline CDR1 and CDR2: MDHEN and SYDVKM. V was cut by 2 bases and J by 0 bases, with 10 bases left in between. CDR3 amino acids: CASSLMTGMNTEAFF. The DNA for the CDR3 is TGTGCCAGCAGTTTAATGACAGGAATGAACACTGAAGCTTTCTTT.

The chain combines TRBV19 with TRBJ2-7, with a weak D call TRBD1 (5 bases). Trimming stripped 3 bases from V and 4 bases from J, with 16 bases between. The CDR3 spans 15 residues. The germline V gene has CDR1 LNHDA and CDR2 SQIVND (reference sequence). The CDR3 sequence: CASSITGSGFYEQYF. The DNA for the CDR3 is TGTGCCAGTAGTATCACAGGATCCGGTTTTTACGAGCAGTACTTC.

The chain has TRBV18 and TRBJ1-3, with D uncertain. Germline loops: CDR1 KGHSH, CDR2 LQKENI. The CDR3 sequence is 16 residues long. The germline V and J ends were trimmed by 1 base and 4 bases, with 14 bases remaining between them. The CDR3 sequence: CASSPLDSGSGNTIYF. CDR3 nucleotides: TGTGCCAGCTCACCACTCGATTCGGGTTCCGGAAACACCATATATTTT. Drawing the rest from reference TRBV18 and TRBJ1-3, the complete variable domain is NAGVMQNPRHLVRRRGQEARLRCSPMKGHSHVYWYRQLPEEGLKFMVYLQKENIIDESGMPKERFSAEFPKEGPSILRIQQVVRGDSAAYFCASSPLDSGSGNTIYFGEGSWLTVV.

The chain couples TRBV19 to TRBJ1-5; maybe TRBD1 (5 bases). This CDR3 contains 15 residues. Germline-derived CDR1 and CDR2 are LNHDA and SQIVND (reference sequence). Trimming pared 7 bases from V and 0 bases from J, leaving 13 bases between. The CDR3 DNA is TGTGCCAGTAATATGGGACTTTATAGCAATCAGCCCCAGCATTTT. This sequence encodes CASNMGLYSNQPQHF.

The chain combines TRBV10-2 with TRBJ2-5; D might be TRBD1 (6 bases). Trimming cost V 7 bases and J 1 base, with 10 bases left between them. Germline V CDR1 and CDR2: WSHSY, SAAADI. This CDR3 spans 13 amino acids. The CDR3 here is CASNRDTQETQYF. CDR3 coding DNA: TGCGCCAGCAATAGGGACACCCAAGAGACCCAGTACTTC.